This T cell receptor beta chain was recovered during a study of blood T cell repertoires in COVID-19. Sequenced by immunoSEQ multiplex PCR; TCRdb stores in-frame clones only, minus some. The table includes more than 90,000 clones, about 90% detected once. From germline, CDR1 is KGHSH and CDR2 LQKENI. The V end lost 4 bases, the J end lost 9 bases, and 16 bases lay between the germline ends. This CDR3 is built from 15 residues. The chain employs TRBV18 and TRBJ1-6; TRBD1 might be the D (6 bases). Sequenced material: peripheral blood. The source of this sequence is a man aged 45 to 65 with acute or convalescent COVID-19. The CDR3 DNA sequence: TGTGCCAGCTCACAAACGACAGGACGGAGTTCACCCCTCCACTTT. Translated: CASSQTTGRSSPLHF.